The rows below give T cell receptor beta chains drawn from one sample of a study of cytomegalovirus exposure and HLA in healthy donors. The method was immunoSEQ multiplex PCR; TCRdb's version includes in-frame clones alone and lacks a portion of them. The table records around 190,000 clones, approximately 70% of them present only once. The sequenced sample was PBMCs. The receptors shown here come from a young woman in good health and CMV-seropositive. Each CDR3 is given with its conserved first and last residue. Each record gives: D gene, J gene, clone size, V gene, CDR3 protein, CDR3 DNA. A D gene is named only where the DNA matches it firmly. Clone size appears in some rows only: once, few, many, or a class for an expanded clone.

d_gene: .
j_gene: TRBJ2-7
abundance: few
v_gene: TRBV11-2
CDR3aa: CASRPGGRGTYEQYF
CDR3nt: TGTGCCAGCAGACCAGGAGGTAGAGGCACCTACGAGCAGTACTTC

d_gene: .
j_gene: TRBJ1-2
abundance: .
v_gene: TRBV19
CDR3aa: CASSMAANYGYTF
CDR3nt: TGTGCCAGTAGTATGGCGGCTAACTATGGTTACACCTTC

d_gene: .
j_gene: TRBJ2-2
abundance: .
v_gene: TRBV5-4
CDR3aa: CASSLPGLNTGELFF
CDR3nt: TGTGCCAGCAGCTTGCCGGGGTTGAACACCGGGGAGCTGTTTTTT

d_gene: .
j_gene: TRBJ2-1
abundance: few
v_gene: TRBV28
CDR3aa: CASSYLSPYNEQFF
CDR3nt: TGTGCCAGCAGTTACCTATCACCCTACAATGAGCAGTTCTTC

d_gene: .
j_gene: TRBJ2-5
abundance: once
v_gene: TRBV7-9
CDR3aa: CASSPSTSQTQYF
CDR3nt: TGTGCCAGCAGCCCGTCGACTAGTCAGACCCAGTACTTC

d_gene: .
j_gene: TRBJ1-1
abundance: .
v_gene: TRBV19
CDR3aa: CASLRGAYTEAFF
CDR3nt: TGTGCCAGCCTAAGGGGTGCGTACACTGAAGCTTTCTTT

d_gene: .
j_gene: TRBJ2-7
abundance: .
v_gene: TRBV29-1
CDR3aa: CSAVNYYEQYF
CDR3nt: TGCAGCGCCGTGAACTACTACGAGCAGTACTTC

d_gene: TRBD2
j_gene: TRBJ2-5
abundance: .
v_gene: TRBV4-2
CDR3aa: CASSQALAAQAETQYF
CDR3nt: TGTGCCAGCAGCCAAGCGCTAGCGGCCCAAGCGGAGACCCAGTACTTC

d_gene: TRBD1
j_gene: TRBJ1-2
abundance: .
v_gene: TRBV19
CDR3aa: CASSIPSDRYYGYTF
CDR3nt: TGTGCCAGTAGTATCCCCTCGGACAGGTACTATGGCTACACCTTC

d_gene: TRBD1
j_gene: TRBJ1-2
abundance: .
v_gene: TRBV27
CDR3aa: CASRDRDSPASGYTF
CDR3nt: TGTGCCAGCAGAGACCGGGACAGTCCGGCATCTGGCTACACCTTC

d_gene: .
j_gene: TRBJ1-1
abundance: .
v_gene: TRBV6-6
CDR3aa: CASSYVGAGPNTEAFF
CDR3nt: TGTGCCAGCAGTTACGTGGGCGCGGGACCGAACACTGAAGCTTTCTTT

d_gene: TRBD2
j_gene: TRBJ2-5
abundance: .
v_gene: TRBV29-1
CDR3aa: CSVETSGSSGWETQYF
CDR3nt: TGCAGCGTCGAAACTAGCGGGAGCTCCGGGTGGGAGACCCAGTACTTC

d_gene: .
j_gene: TRBJ1-1
abundance: few
v_gene: TRBV18
CDR3aa: CASSPPDSMNTEAFF
CDR3nt: TGTGCCAGCTCACCACCGGACAGCATGAACACTGAAGCTTTCTTT

d_gene: TRBD2
j_gene: TRBJ2-1
abundance: .
v_gene: TRBV5-1
CDR3aa: CASSSWGLAGLGGNEQFF
CDR3nt: TGCGCCAGCAGCTCATGGGGACTAGCGGGACTGGGAGGGAATGAGCAGTTCTTC

d_gene: .
j_gene: TRBJ2-3
abundance: few
v_gene: TRBV7-2
CDR3aa: CASKKGQGSDTQYF
CDR3nt: TGTGCCAGCAAAAAGGGGCAGGGGTCCGATACGCAGTATTTT

d_gene: TRBD1
j_gene: TRBJ1-2
abundance: .
v_gene: TRBV6-5
CDR3aa: CASSLGQGTRGYTF
CDR3nt: TGTGCCAGCAGTCTCGGACAGGGTACCCGGGGCTACACCTTC

d_gene: TRBD1
j_gene: TRBJ1-1
abundance: .
v_gene: TRBV6-5
CDR3aa: CASSYSIRQGNTEAFF
CDR3nt: TGTGCCAGCAGTTACTCAATACGACAGGGAAACACTGAAGCTTTCTTT

d_gene: .
j_gene: TRBJ2-3
abundance: .
v_gene: TRBV27
CDR3aa: CASRDSLLTDTQYF
CDR3nt: TGTGCCAGCAGGGACAGCTTACTCACAGATACGCAGTATTTT

d_gene: .
j_gene: TRBJ1-5
abundance: once
v_gene: TRBV2
CDR3aa: CASSPEALQPQHF
CDR3nt: TGTGCCAGCAGCCCCGAGGCACTCCAGCCCCAGCATTTT

d_gene: .
j_gene: TRBJ2-2
abundance: .
v_gene: TRBV10-1
CDR3aa: CASSELQAGTNTGELFF
CDR3nt: TGCGCCAGCAGTGAGTTACAGGCAGGGACGAACACCGGGGAGCTGTTTTTT

d_gene: TRBD1
j_gene: TRBJ1-6
abundance: .
v_gene: TRBV12-5
CDR3aa: CASTTSTGYNSPLHF
CDR3nt: TGTGCTAGTACCACTTCGACAGGGTATAATTCACCCCTCCACTTT

d_gene: TRBD2
j_gene: TRBJ2-1
abundance: .
v_gene: TRBV6-1
CDR3aa: CASSGRTSGSYNEQFF
CDR3nt: TGTGCCAGCAGTGGTAGGACTAGCGGCTCCTACAATGAGCAGTTCTTC

d_gene: .
j_gene: TRBJ1-4
abundance: .
v_gene: TRBV19
CDR3aa: CASTGRGTNEKLFF
CDR3nt: TGTGCCAGTACCGGGAGGGGCACTAATGAAAAACTGTTTTTT

d_gene: TRBD1
j_gene: TRBJ2-2
abundance: .
v_gene: TRBV5-1
CDR3aa: CASRTGTGVRLFF
CDR3nt: TGCGCCAGCAGAACCGGGACAGGGGTTAGGCTGTTTTTT

d_gene: TRBD2
j_gene: TRBJ2-2
abundance: few
v_gene: TRBV11-2
CDR3aa: CASSLDLTTSGINGELFF
CDR3nt: TGTGCCAGCAGCTTAGATCTGACGACTAGCGGAATAAACGGGGAGCTGTTTTTT

d_gene: .
j_gene: TRBJ1-5
abundance: .
v_gene: TRBV27
CDR3aa: CASGGSNQPQHF
CDR3nt: TGTGCCAGCGGTGGCAGCAATCAGCCCCAGCATTTT

d_gene: .
j_gene: TRBJ1-1
abundance: .
v_gene: TRBV14
CDR3aa: CASSHPAEYTEAFF
CDR3nt: TGTGCCAGCAGCCATCCCGCCGAGTACACTGAAGCTTTCTTT

d_gene: .
j_gene: TRBJ1-2
abundance: few
v_gene: TRBV5-6
CDR3aa: CASSLVDSGRDGYTF
CDR3nt: TGTGCCAGCAGCTTGGTTGATTCAGGGCGGGACGGCTACACCTTC

d_gene: TRBD2
j_gene: TRBJ2-3
abundance: .
v_gene: TRBV27
CDR3aa: CASSPLAGDKDTQYF
CDR3nt: TGTGCCAGCAGTCCTCTAGCGGGAGATAAAGATACGCAGTATTTT

d_gene: TRBD1
j_gene: TRBJ2-5
abundance: .
v_gene: TRBV6-5
CDR3aa: CASSLTGGEETQYF
CDR3nt: TGTGCCAGCAGTCTGACAGGGGGCGAAGAGACCCAGTACTTC

d_gene: TRBD1
j_gene: TRBJ2-7
abundance: .
v_gene: TRBV27
CDR3aa: CASTLRSGQGHKQYF
CDR3nt: TGTGCCAGCACCCTTCGGTCCGGACAGGGGCACAAGCAGTACTTC

d_gene: .
j_gene: TRBJ1-4
abundance: .
v_gene: TRBV5-1
CDR3aa: CASSFSGATNEKLFF
CDR3nt: TGCGCCAGCAGCTTTTCAGGGGCGACTAATGAAAAACTGTTTTTT

d_gene: .
j_gene: TRBJ1-1
abundance: .
v_gene: TRBV27
CDR3aa: CASSLSTGANTEAFF
CDR3nt: TGTGCCAGCAGTTTATCGACAGGAGCGAACACTGAAGCTTTCTTT

d_gene: TRBD2
j_gene: TRBJ2-7
abundance: .
v_gene: TRBV10-3
CDR3aa: CAISSGTSGRYEQYF
CDR3nt: TGTGCCATCAGCTCCGGGACTAGCGGGAGATACGAGCAGTACTTC

d_gene: .
j_gene: TRBJ1-5
abundance: few
v_gene: TRBV7-9
CDR3aa: CASSRTDFSNQPQHF
CDR3nt: TGTGCCAGCAGCAGGACAGACTTTAGCAATCAGCCCCAGCATTTT

d_gene: TRBD2
j_gene: TRBJ2-3
abundance: .
v_gene: TRBV29-1
CDR3aa: CSADEGGLPDTQYF
CDR3nt: TGCAGCGCCGACGAGGGAGGGCTTCCGGATACGCAGTATTTT

d_gene: .
j_gene: TRBJ1-1
abundance: few
v_gene: TRBV28
CDR3aa: CASSPLGSTEAFF
CDR3nt: TGTGCCAGCAGCCCCCTCGGGTCCACTGAAGCTTTCTTT

d_gene: TRBD2
j_gene: TRBJ2-7
abundance: few
v_gene: TRBV2
CDR3aa: CASIEGTSGVRYEQYF
CDR3nt: TGTGCCAGCATCGAAGGGACTAGCGGAGTGCGCTACGAGCAGTACTTC

d_gene: TRBD1
j_gene: TRBJ2-5
abundance: .
v_gene: TRBV19
CDR3aa: CASSIVWDSQETQYF
CDR3nt: TGTGCCAGTAGTATAGTATGGGACAGTCAAGAGACCCAGTACTTC

d_gene: TRBD1
j_gene: TRBJ1-1
abundance: .
v_gene: TRBV28
CDR3aa: CASRFRQGRFEAFF
CDR3nt: TGTGCCAGCAGATTTAGACAGGGCCGGTTCGAAGCTTTCTTT

d_gene: TRBD1
j_gene: TRBJ2-7
abundance: few
v_gene: TRBV11-2
CDR3aa: CASSFSGGDYEQYF
CDR3nt: TGTGCCAGCAGCTTCTCAGGGGGCGATTACGAGCAGTACTTC